The rows below give T cell receptor beta chains drawn from one sample of a study of T cells in Graves' hyperthyroidism and ophthalmopathy. Via MiXCR, TCRdb re-called the multiplex PCR reads, giving one row per CDR3 protein. Of a few hundred thousand distinct CDR3 sequences listed, about 25% are singletons. The material sequenced was blood. These receptors all stem from a man aged 45 to 65 with Graves' hyperthyroidism. The CDR3 runs from the conserved cysteine through the conserved F or W. A D gene is named only where the DNA matches it firmly. Where a row states a size, it is once, few, many or the class of an expanded clone; other rows omit it.

v_gene: TRBV27
d_gene: TRBD2
j_gene: TRBJ2-7
abundance: many
CDR3nt: TGTGCCAGCAGTTCCGCCACTCGACTAGCGGGAGTCCCACCGGTTGAGCAGTACTTC
CDR3aa: CASSSATRLAGVPPVEQYF

v_gene: TRBV12-3/TRBV12-4
d_gene: .
j_gene: TRBJ2-7
abundance: many
CDR3nt: TGTGCCAGCAGTTTAAACGAGCAGTACTTC
CDR3aa: CASSLNEQYF

v_gene: TRBV6-1
d_gene: .
j_gene: TRBJ1-2
abundance: few
CDR3nt: TGTGCCAGCAGCACCGTACTTAACTATGGCTACACCTTC
CDR3aa: CASSTVLNYGYTF

v_gene: TRBV5-1
d_gene: .
j_gene: TRBJ2-1
abundance: .
CDR3nt: TGCGCCAGCAGCTTGGGGGCGGCTAGGGGGGAGGATGAGCAGTTCTTC
CDR3aa: CASSLGAARGEDEQFF

v_gene: TRBV5-1
d_gene: .
j_gene: TRBJ2-3
abundance: few
CDR3nt: TGCGCCAGCAGCTTCGGGGGTGGCACAGATACGCAGTATTTT
CDR3aa: CASSFGGGTDTQYF

v_gene: TRBV5-1
d_gene: TRBD1
j_gene: TRBJ2-5
abundance: many
CDR3nt: TGCGCCAGCAGCTTCCGGGACAGCCAAGAGACCCAGTACTTC
CDR3aa: CASSFRDSQETQYF

v_gene: TRBV7-9
d_gene: .
j_gene: TRBJ2-3
abundance: .
CDR3nt: TGTGCCAGCAGCCCCCATTACCCCCGGACAGATACGCAGTATTTT
CDR3aa: CASSPHYPRTDTQYF

v_gene: TRBV30
d_gene: TRBD2
j_gene: TRBJ2-1
abundance: .
CDR3nt: TGTGCCTGGAGTGTGGGAGGGACCGGTTACAATGAGCAGTTCTTC
CDR3aa: CAWSVGGTGYNEQFF

v_gene: TRBV28
d_gene: TRBD1
j_gene: TRBJ1-2
abundance: .
CDR3nt: TGTGCCAGCAGTTTAAACAGGGGGCGCATCTATGGCTACACCTTC
CDR3aa: CASSLNRGRIYGYTF

v_gene: TRBV10-3
d_gene: .
j_gene: TRBJ2-1
abundance: many
CDR3nt: TGTGCCATCAGTGAGCGGGAGAACAATGAGCAGTTCTTC
CDR3aa: CAISERENNEQFF

v_gene: TRBV7-9
d_gene: .
j_gene: TRBJ2-6
abundance: few
CDR3nt: TGTGCCAGCAGCTTAGCCCAACGAGGGGCCAACGTCCTGACTTTC
CDR3aa: CASSLAQRGANVLTF

v_gene: TRBV24-1
d_gene: .
j_gene: TRBJ2-2
abundance: .
CDR3nt: TGTGCCACCAGTAAGGGCACCGGGGAGCTGTTTTTT
CDR3aa: CATSKGTGELFF

v_gene: TRBV27
d_gene: .
j_gene: TRBJ1-2
abundance: .
CDR3nt: TGTGCCAGCAGTTTAGACAGTTTAGCCGGCTACACCTTC
CDR3aa: CASSLDSLAGYTF

v_gene: TRBV2
d_gene: TRBD2
j_gene: TRBJ2-3
abundance: many
CDR3nt: TGTGCCAGCAGTGTGCTGCGGGAGAGCACAGATACGCAGTATTTT
CDR3aa: CASSVLRESTDTQYF

v_gene: TRBV7-9
d_gene: .
j_gene: TRBJ1-1
abundance: .
CDR3nt: TGTGCCAGCAGCAACCGGGCCATGGGTGAAGCTTTCTTT
CDR3aa: CASSNRAMGEAFF

v_gene: TRBV3-1
d_gene: .
j_gene: TRBJ1-5
abundance: few
CDR3nt: TGTGCCAGCAGCCAAGACCGAAATAGCAATCAGCCCCAGCATTTT
CDR3aa: CASSQDRNSNQPQHF

v_gene: TRBV6-1
d_gene: TRBD2
j_gene: TRBJ2-3
abundance: many
CDR3nt: TGTGCCAGCAACCAAGCGGGAGGGCCGGAAGATACGCAGTATTTT
CDR3aa: CASNQAGGPEDTQYF

v_gene: TRBV10-3
d_gene: TRBD2
j_gene: TRBJ2-7
abundance: .
CDR3nt: TGTGCCATCAGTGATAGGACTAGCGGGTTCCTCTACGAGCAGTACTTC
CDR3aa: CAISDRTSGFLYEQYF

v_gene: TRBV6-5
d_gene: .
j_gene: TRBJ1-2
abundance: .
CDR3nt: TGTGCCAGCAGTTACTCGGGAGGGGAGGGCTACACCTTC
CDR3aa: CASSYSGGEGYTF

v_gene: TRBV15
d_gene: TRBD1
j_gene: TRBJ2-5
abundance: .
CDR3nt: TGTGCCACCAGCACCCGACAGGGGAGCCTAGGAGAGACCCAGTACTTC
CDR3aa: CATSTRQGSLGETQYF

v_gene: TRBV9
d_gene: TRBD1
j_gene: TRBJ2-5
abundance: .
CDR3nt: TGTGCCAGCAGCGACCCCGGGACAGGGGGGGTTCAAGGAAGACTAGGGGAGACCCAGTACTTC
CDR3aa: CASSDPGTGGVQGRLGETQYF

v_gene: TRBV6-1
d_gene: TRBD2
j_gene: TRBJ2-3
abundance: .
CDR3nt: TGTGCCAGCAAAGATGCGGGAGAGATAGATACGCAGTATTTT
CDR3aa: CASKDAGEIDTQYF

v_gene: TRBV28
d_gene: TRBD1
j_gene: TRBJ2-3
abundance: many
CDR3nt: TGTGCCAGCAGTCTCCCCCGGACAGGTTCTCAGGATCACACGCAGTATTTT
CDR3aa: CASSLPRTGSQDHTQYF

v_gene: TRBV7-9
d_gene: TRBD1
j_gene: TRBJ2-1
abundance: .
CDR3nt: TGTGCCAGCAGCTTAGCAGGGGGCGTCTCCTACAATGAGCAGTTCTTC
CDR3aa: CASSLAGGVSYNEQFF

v_gene: TRBV11-2
d_gene: .
j_gene: TRBJ1-6
abundance: .
CDR3nt: TGTGCCAGCTCTCGGAGAGGGGATAATTCACCCCTCCACTTT
CDR3aa: CASSRRGDNSPLHF